This is a list of T cell receptor beta chains from one sample in a study of cytomegalovirus exposure and HLA in healthy donors. Only in-frame clones appear in the TCRdb table, and some are missing; sequencing was by immunoSEQ multiplex PCR. The sample lists around 150,000 clones; roughly three quarters were seen once. Specimen: PBMCs. The receptors come from a woman in her forties in good health and CMV-seronegative. Each CDR3 is given with its conserved first and last residue. Some rows have no size entry. The others give once, few or many, or a class for an expanded clone.

>TRBV6-5|TRBJ1-5|.
CASSYSTVYQPQHF
>TRBV6-5|TRBJ2-7|once
CASSQGQYEQYF
>TRBV27|TRBJ1-2|once
CASSPNPHGGVSGYTF
>TRBV5-1|TRBJ2-4|few
CASSLGGQGNIQYF
>TRBV4-1|TRBJ2-2|.
CASRRFAGQGPTGELFF
>TRBV5-1|.|.
CASSLAGFGNEQYF
>TRBV27|TRBJ2-2|.
CASSQRVRTGVNTGELFF
>TRBV7-2|TRBJ1-4|.
CASSSTGGEKLFF
>TRBV5-4|TRBJ2-7|.
CASSLPGTGAYEQYF
>TRBV6-5|TRBJ2-5|.
CASRGGGGETQYF
>TRBV6-1|TRBJ1-2|.
CASSDEQGGILTNYGYTF
>TRBV6-5|TRBJ1-3|.
CASSGTAGNTIYF
>TRBV7-2|TRBJ1-3|.
CASSLASGEPIYF
>TRBV6-1|TRBJ2-1|.
CASSETPGYDRFF
>TRBV6-5|TRBJ1-4|.
CASRTGATNEKLFF
>TRBV12-5|TRBJ1-5|.
CASGFNLGQGIVNQPQHF
>TRBV28|TRBJ2-1|.
CASSRPGLAGNEQFF
>TRBV28|TRBJ1-5|.
CASATGGHYSNQPQHF
>TRBV28|TRBJ2-1|.
CASSTAGGLNEQFF
>TRBV6-1|TRBJ1-2|once
CASSELGVGGYTF
>TRBV7-9|TRBJ1-1|.
CSSSPDRDRVEAFF
>TRBV7-9|TRBJ2-2|.
CASSLGDRGSTGELFF
>TRBV29-1|TRBJ1-2|.
CSVEAGAGGLNYGYTF
>TRBV5-1|TRBJ2-2|.
CASSLYRAGAGELFF
>TRBV5-6|TRBJ2-5|.
CASSRQGETQYF
>TRBV19|TRBJ1-1|.
CASSIEASRVNTEAFF
>TRBV15|TRBJ1-3|.
CATSRDQVGTSGNTIYF
>TRBV19|TRBJ1-4|.
CASSSWTGSNEKLFF
>TRBV29-1|TRBJ2-5|.
CSVEDMGGETQYF
>TRBV19|TRBJ2-1|.
CASSIDLGASYNEQFF
>TRBV6-5|TRBJ2-7|.
CASSVLAGGPDEQYF
>TRBV7-9|TRBJ1-4|.
CASSWGVTGVDEKLFF
>TRBV7-9|TRBJ2-3|.
CSSSLSSGGRVTDTQYF
>TRBV10-3|TRBJ2-1|.
CATAPGTEYNEQFF
>TRBV27|TRBJ2-6|few
CASSRGTSSGANVLTF
>TRBV7-2|TRBJ2-3|once
CASSPKRWEPGPDTQYF
>TRBV11-2|TRBJ1-3|.
CASSLGANSGNTIYF
>TRBV2|TRBJ1-5|.
CASSAVGQGDSNQPQHF
>TRBV18|TRBJ1-1|.
CASSPSGGLSAEAFF
>TRBV5-1|TRBJ2-1|.
CASSLPRWTSGTRRNEQFF
>TRBV7-9|TRBJ2-5|few
CASSLLGQQETQYF
>TRBV5-1|TRBJ2-3|.
CASSQREEKDTQYF
>TRBV9|TRBJ1-2|once
CASSEYTGVDYGYTF
>TRBV6-5|TRBJ1-1|few
CASSYSRGTEAFF
>TRBV19|TRBJ2-1|.
CASSLQGAPYNEQFF
>TRBV18|TRBJ1-3|.
CASSPVVAHSGNTIYF
>TRBV7-9|TRBJ2-1|.
CASSPGQVLQNEQFF
>TRBV30|TRBJ2-7|.
CAWSEGSGGYEQYF
>TRBV5-8|TRBJ2-7|.
CASSLDRSYEQYF
>TRBV7-9|TRBJ1-4|.
CASSRGSGQTNEKLFF
>TRBV10-1|TRBJ1-2|.
CASSEGRTGVTLYGYTF
>TRBV18|TRBJ2-3|.
CASSPYGWDTQYF
>TRBV4-2|TRBJ1-1|.
CASSQDWQGALTEAFF